This TCR beta chain was identified in a study of blood T cell repertoires in COVID-19. Trimming cost V 1 base and J 7 bases, with 13 bases left between them. The CDR3 contains 14 residues. Germline V gene data show CDR1 as MNHEY and CDR2 as SMNVEV (reference sequence). In the study's own analysis: Quantification of nucleated cells was approximated via reference gene primer amplification. Data came from immunoSEQ multiplex PCR; TCRdb stores just in-frame clones and leaves some out. Clone size and V and J calls were adopted from that table, with D and trimming inferred from the DNA. This repertoire shows about 62,000 clones, 76% found once; its top ten account for 5.5% to 7%.

The chain uses TRBV27 and TRBJ1-2, with D possibly matching TRBD1 (5 bases). The sample taken for sequencing was peripheral blood. The clonotype was recovered from a woman aged 45-59 years with active or convalescent COVID-19. The CDR3 spells CASSLWQGKSGYTF. CDR3 nucleotide sequence: TGTGCCAGCAGTTTATGGCAGGGCAAATCTGGCTACACCTTC.